What follows describes a single TCR beta chain. Generated by immunoSEQ multiplex PCR, the TCRdb table keeps only in-frame clones and is missing some. The sample yields about 60,000 clones, approximately 93% seen once. These data originate in a study of T cell changes during pregnancy in multiple sclerosis. Trimming removed 1 base at V and 4 bases at J, with 10 bases between. This CDR3 has 13 amino acids. The V gene's germline CDR1 is GTSNPN and CDR2 SVGIG (reference sequence). The material sequenced was peripheral blood, taken after pregnancy. J is TRBJ1-1 and V is TRBV30; TRBD1 might be the D (5 bases). The TCR originated in a female donor with multiple sclerosis, enrolled in a pregnancy study. CDR3 amino acids: CAWSGGGSTEAFF. In DNA form, the CDR3 reads TGTGCCTGGAGTGGTGGGGGGTCCACTGAAGCTTTCTTT.